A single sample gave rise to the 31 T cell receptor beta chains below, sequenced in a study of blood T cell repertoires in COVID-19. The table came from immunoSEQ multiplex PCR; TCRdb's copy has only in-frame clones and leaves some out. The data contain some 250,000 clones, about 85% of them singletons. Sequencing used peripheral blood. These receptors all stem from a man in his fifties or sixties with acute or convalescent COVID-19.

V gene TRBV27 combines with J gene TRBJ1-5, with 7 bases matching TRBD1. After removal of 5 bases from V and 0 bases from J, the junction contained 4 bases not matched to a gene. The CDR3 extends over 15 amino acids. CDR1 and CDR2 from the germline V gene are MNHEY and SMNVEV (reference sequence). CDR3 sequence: CASSVDRVSNQPQHF. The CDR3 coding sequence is TGTGCCAGCAGTGTTGACAGGGTTAGCAATCAGCCCCAGCATTTT.

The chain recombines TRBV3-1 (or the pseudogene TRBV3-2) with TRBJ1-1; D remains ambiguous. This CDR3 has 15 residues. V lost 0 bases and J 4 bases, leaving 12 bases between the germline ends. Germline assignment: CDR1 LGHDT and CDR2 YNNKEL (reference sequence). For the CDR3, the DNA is TGTGCCAGCAGCCAAGATCGACTCGCGGGCACTGAAGCTTTCTTT. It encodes CASSQDRLAGTEAFF.

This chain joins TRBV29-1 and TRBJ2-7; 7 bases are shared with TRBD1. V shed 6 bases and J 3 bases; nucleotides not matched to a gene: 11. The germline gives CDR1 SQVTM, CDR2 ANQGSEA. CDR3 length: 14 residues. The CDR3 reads CSVNPGTENYEQYF. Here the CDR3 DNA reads TGCAGCGTGAACCCCGGGACAGAGAACTACGAGCAGTACTTC.

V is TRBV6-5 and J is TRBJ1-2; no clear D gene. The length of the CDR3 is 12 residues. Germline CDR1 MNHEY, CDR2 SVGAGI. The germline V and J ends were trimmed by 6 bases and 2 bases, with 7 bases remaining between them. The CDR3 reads CASRVRNYGYTF. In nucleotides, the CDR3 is TGTGCCAGCAGAGTCCGGAACTATGGCTACACCTTC.

The CDR3 DNA follows: TGTGCCAGCAGCTTAGGGGGGACAGATTATACCTACGAGCAGTACTTC. This translates into CASSLGGTDYTYEQYF. The chain has TRBV7-2 and TRBJ2-7, with 7 bases fitting TRBD1. The germline V gene has CDR1 SGHTA and CDR2 FQGNSA. This CDR3 is 16 amino acids long. V lost 1 base to trimming and J lost 2 bases; unmatched junction nucleotides: 8.

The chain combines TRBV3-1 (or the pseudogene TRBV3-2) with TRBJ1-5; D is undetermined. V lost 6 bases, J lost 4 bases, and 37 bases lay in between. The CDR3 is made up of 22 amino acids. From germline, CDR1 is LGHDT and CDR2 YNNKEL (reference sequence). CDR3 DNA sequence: TGTGCCAGCAGGAATGAGTATCGACCACACCGGCTCGGAGTGGATGGGAATCAGCCCCAGCATTTT. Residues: CASRNEYRPHRLGVDGNQPQHF.

In DNA, the CDR3 is TGTGCCAGCAGCCCTATGACAGGGAAGGACCCAAAACTGTTTTTT. This codes for CASSPMTGKDPKLFF. The rearrangement links TRBV7-9 to TRBJ1-4, with TRBD1 matching 7 bases. The V and J ends lost 5 bases and 10 bases, in that order; junction bases with no gene match: 13. CDR1 is SEHNR and CDR2 is FQNEAQ in the germline V gene (reference sequence). The CDR3 totals 15 residues.

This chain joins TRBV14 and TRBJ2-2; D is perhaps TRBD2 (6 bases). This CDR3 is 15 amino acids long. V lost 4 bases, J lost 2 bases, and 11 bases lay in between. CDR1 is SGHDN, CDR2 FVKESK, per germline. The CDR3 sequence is CASSRGLPNTGELFF. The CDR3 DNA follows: TGTGCCAGCAGCCGTGGACTACCCAACACCGGGGAGCTGTTTTTT.

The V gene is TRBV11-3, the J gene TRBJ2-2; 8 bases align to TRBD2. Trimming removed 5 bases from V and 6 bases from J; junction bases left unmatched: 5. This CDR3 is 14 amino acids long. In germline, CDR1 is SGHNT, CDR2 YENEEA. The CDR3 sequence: CASSPREDPGELFF. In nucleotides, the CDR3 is TGTGCCAGCAGCCCGCGGGAGGACCCCGGGGAGCTGTTTTTT.

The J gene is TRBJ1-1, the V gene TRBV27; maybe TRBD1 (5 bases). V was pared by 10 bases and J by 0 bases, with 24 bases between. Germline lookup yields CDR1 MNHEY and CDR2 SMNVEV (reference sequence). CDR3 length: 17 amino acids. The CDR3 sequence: CAKATSNMRQLNTEAFF. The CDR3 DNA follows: TGTGCCAAGGCTACGTCGAATATGAGACAGTTGAACACTGAAGCTTTCTTT.

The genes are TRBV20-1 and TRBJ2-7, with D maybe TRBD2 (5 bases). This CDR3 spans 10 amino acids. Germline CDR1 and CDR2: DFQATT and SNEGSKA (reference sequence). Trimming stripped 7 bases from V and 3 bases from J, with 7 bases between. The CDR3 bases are TGCAGTGGGGGAGTCTACGAGCAGTACTTC. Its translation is CSGGVYEQYF.

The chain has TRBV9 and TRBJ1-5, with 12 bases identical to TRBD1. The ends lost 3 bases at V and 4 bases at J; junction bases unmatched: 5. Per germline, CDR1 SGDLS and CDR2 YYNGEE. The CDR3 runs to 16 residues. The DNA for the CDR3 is TGTGCCAGCAGCGCCGGGACAGGGGGCTGGAATCAGCCCCAGCATTTT. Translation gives CASSAGTGGWNQPQHF.

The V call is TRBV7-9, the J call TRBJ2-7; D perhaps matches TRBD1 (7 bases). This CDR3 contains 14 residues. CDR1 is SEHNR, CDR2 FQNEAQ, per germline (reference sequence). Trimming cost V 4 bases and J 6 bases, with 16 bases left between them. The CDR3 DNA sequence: TGTGCCAGCAGCTATCAGGGGGGATCAGGCGAGCAGTACTTC. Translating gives CASSYQGGSGEQYF.

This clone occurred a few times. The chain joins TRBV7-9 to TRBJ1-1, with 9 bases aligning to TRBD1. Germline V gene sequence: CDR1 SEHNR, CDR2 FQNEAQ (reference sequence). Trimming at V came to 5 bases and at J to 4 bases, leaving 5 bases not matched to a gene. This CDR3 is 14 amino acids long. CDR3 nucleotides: TGTGCCAGCAGCAAGGGACAGGGTTCCACTGAAGCTTTCTTT. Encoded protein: CASSKGQGSTEAFF.

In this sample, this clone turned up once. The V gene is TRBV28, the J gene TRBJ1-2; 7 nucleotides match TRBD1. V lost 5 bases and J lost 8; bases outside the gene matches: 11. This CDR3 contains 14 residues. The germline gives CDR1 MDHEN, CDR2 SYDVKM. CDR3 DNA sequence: TGTGCCAGCAGTCCATCGGACAGGCTGGCCGGCTACACCTTC. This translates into CASSPSDRLAGYTF.

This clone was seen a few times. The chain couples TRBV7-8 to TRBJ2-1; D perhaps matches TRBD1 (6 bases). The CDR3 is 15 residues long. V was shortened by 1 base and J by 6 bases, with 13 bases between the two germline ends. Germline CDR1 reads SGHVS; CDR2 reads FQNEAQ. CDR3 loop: CASSLGPDSPNEQFF. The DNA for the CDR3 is TGTGCCAGCAGCTTAGGTCCGGACAGCCCCAATGAGCAGTTCTTC.

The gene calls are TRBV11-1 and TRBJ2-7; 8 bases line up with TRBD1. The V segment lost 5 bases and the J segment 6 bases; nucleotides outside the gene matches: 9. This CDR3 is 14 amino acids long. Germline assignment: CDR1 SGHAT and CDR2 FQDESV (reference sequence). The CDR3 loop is CASSHGQGASEQYF. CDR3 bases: TGTGCCAGCAGCCATGGACAGGGAGCTAGCGAGCAGTACTTC.

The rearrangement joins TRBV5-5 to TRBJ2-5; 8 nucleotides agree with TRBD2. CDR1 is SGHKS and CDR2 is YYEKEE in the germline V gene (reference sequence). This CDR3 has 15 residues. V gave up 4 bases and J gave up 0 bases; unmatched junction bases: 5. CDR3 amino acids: CASSRGTRDQETQYF. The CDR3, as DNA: TGTGCCAGCAGCCGCGGGACTAGGGACCAAGAGACCCAGTACTTC.

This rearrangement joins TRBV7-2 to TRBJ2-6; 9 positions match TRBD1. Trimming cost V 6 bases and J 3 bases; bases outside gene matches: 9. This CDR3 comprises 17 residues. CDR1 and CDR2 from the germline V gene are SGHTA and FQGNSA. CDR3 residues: CASRRTGGAGGANVLTF. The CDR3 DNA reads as TGTGCCAGCAGACGTACAGGGGGCGCGGGTGGGGCCAACGTCCTGACTTTC.

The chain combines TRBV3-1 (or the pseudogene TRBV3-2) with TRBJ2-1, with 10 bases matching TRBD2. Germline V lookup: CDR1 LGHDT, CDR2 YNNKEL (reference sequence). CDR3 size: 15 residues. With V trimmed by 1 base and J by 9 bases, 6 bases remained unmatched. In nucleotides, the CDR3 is TGTGCCAGCAGCCAAGGAGCGGGAGGGCCCGGTGAGCAGTTCTTC. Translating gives CASSQGAGGPGEQFF.

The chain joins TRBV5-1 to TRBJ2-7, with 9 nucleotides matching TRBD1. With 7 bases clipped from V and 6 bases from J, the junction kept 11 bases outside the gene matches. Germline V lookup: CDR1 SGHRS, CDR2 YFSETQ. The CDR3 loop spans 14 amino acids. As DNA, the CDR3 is TGCGCCAGCTCCGAGTGGGCGGGACAGGGCGAGCAGTACTTC. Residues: CASSEWAGQGEQYF. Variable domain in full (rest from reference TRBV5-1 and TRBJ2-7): KAGVTQTPRYLIKTRGQQVTLSCSPISGHRSVSWYQQTPGQGLQFLFEYFSETQRNKGNFPGRFSGRQFSNSRSEMNVSTLELGDSALYLCASSEWAGQGEQYFGPGTRLTVT.

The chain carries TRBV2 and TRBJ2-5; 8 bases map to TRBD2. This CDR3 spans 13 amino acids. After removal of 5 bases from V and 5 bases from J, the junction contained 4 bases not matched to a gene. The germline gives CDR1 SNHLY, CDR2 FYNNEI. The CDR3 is CASSPGLEETQYF. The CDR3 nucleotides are TGTGCCAGCAGTCCGGGACTAGAGGAGACCCAGTACTTC. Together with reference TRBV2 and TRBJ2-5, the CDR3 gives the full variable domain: EPEVTQTPSHQVTQMGQEVILRCVPISNHLYFYWYRQILGQKVEFLVSFYNNEISEKSEIFDDQFSVERPDGSNFTLKIRSTKLEDSAMYFCASSPGLEETQYFGPGTRLLVL.

CDR3 nucleotides: TGTGCCAGCAGGGGGGGAGGCCTCTATGGCTACACCTTC. This encodes CASRGGGLYGYTF. The chain carries TRBV7-2 and TRBJ1-2; D perhaps matches TRBD1 (5 bases). In germline, CDR1 is SGHTA, CDR2 FQGNSA. V lost 6 bases, J lost 4 bases, and 12 bases lay in between. This CDR3 is 13 amino acids long.

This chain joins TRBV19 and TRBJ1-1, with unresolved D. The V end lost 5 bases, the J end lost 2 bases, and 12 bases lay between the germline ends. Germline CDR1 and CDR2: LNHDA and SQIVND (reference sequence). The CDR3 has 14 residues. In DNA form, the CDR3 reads TGTGCCAGTAGTCGCACCAGCGGCAACACTGAAGCTTTCTTT. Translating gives CASSRTSGNTEAFF.

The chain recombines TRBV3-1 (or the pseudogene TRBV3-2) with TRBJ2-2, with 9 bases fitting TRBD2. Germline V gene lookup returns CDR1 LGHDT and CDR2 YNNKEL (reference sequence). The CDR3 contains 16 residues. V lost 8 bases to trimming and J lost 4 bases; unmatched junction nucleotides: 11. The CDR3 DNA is TGTGCCAGCCCGCACCTAGCGGGGCTCTCCACCGGGGAGCTGTTTTTT. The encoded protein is CASPHLAGLSTGELFF.

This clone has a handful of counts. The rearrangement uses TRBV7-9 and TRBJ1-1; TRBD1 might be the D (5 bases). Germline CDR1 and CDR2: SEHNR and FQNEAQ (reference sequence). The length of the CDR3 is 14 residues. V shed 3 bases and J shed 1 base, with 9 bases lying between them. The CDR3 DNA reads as TGTGCCAGCAGCTTGACAGCGTCGAACACTGAAGCTTTCTTT. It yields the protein CASSLTASNTEAFF.

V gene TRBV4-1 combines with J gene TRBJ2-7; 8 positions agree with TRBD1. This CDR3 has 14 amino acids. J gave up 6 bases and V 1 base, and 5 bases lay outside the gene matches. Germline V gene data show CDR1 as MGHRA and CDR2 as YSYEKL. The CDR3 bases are TGCGCCAGCAGCCAAGGACAGGGGATCATCGAGCAGTACTTC. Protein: CASSQGQGIIEQYF.

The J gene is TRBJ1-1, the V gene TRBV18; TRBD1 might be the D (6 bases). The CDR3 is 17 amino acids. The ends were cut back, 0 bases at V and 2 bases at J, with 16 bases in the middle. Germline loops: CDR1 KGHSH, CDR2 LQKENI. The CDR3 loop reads CASSPPNRVLRNTEAFF. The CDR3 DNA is TGTGCCAGCTCACCACCAAACAGGGTATTACGAAACACTGAAGCTTTCTTT.

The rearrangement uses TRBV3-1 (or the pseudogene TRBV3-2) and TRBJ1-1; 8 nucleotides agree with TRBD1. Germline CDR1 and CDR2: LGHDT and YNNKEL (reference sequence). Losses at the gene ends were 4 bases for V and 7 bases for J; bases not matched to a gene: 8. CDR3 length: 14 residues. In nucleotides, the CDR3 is TGTGCCAGCAGCCCTACCAGGGGGCGCGTTGAAGCTTTCTTT. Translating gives CASSPTRGRVEAFF.

The CDR3 loop reads CASSLGQADEKLFF. The CDR3 DNA sequence: TGCGCCAGCAGCTTGGGGCAGGCCGATGAAAAACTGTTTTTT. V gene TRBV5-1 combines with J gene TRBJ1-4, with D hard to call. Germline loops: CDR1 SGHRS, CDR2 YFSETQ. V dropped 0 bases and J dropped 6 bases, with 9 bases sitting between them. This CDR3 spans 14 amino acids.

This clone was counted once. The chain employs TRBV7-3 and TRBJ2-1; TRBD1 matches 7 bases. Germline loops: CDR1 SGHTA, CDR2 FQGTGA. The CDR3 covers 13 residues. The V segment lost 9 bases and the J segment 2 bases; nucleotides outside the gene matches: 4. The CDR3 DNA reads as TGTGCCAGTGGACAGGCGGCCTACAATGAGCAGTTCTTC. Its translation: CASGQAAYNEQFF. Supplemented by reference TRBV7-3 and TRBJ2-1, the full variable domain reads GAGVSQTPSNKVTEKGKYVELRCDPISGHTALYWYRQSLGQGPEFLIYFQGTGAADDSGLPNDRFFAVRPEGSVSTLKIQRTERGDSAVYLCASGQAAYNEQFFGPGTRLTVL.